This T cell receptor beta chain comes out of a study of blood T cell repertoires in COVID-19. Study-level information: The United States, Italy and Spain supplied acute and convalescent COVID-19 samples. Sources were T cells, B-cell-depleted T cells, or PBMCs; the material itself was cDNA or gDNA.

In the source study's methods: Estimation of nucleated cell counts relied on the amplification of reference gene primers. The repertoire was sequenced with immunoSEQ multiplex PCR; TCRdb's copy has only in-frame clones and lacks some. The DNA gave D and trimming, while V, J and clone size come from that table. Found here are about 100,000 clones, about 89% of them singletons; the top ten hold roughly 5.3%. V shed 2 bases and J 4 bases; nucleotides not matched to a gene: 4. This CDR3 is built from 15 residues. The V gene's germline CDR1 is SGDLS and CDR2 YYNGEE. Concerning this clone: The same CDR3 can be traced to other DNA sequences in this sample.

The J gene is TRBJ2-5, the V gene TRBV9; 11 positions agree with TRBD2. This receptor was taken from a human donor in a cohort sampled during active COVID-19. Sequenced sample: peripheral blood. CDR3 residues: CASSVGLAGGETQYF. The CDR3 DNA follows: TGTGCCAGCAGCGTTGGGCTAGCGGGGGGAGAGACCCAGTACTTC.